The rows below give T cell receptor beta chains drawn from one sample of a study of T-cell memory formation after mild COVID-19. TCRdb reprocessed the 5' RACE reads via MiXCR and lists one record per CDR3 protein. The profile shows hundreds of thousands of distinct CDR3 sequences, around 15% of them singletons. Sequences were obtained from PBMCs or a T cell subset sorted from them (not recorded which). The receptors originated from a man between 18 and 29 years old who had mild COVID-19 (a few samples of this study predate the infection). Cell type and time point are not known. Each CDR3 is given with its conserved first and last residue. D genes are given only for firm matches. Size is stated for part of the rows, as once, few or many counts, or as a class when the clone is expanded.

v_call: TRBV5-1; clone_size: once; j_call: TRBJ1-3; d_call: NA; cdr3_nt: TGCGCCAGCAGCTTTTCCCCGCGGAACTCTGGAAACACCATATATTTT; cdr3_aa: CASSFSPRNSGNTIYF
v_call: TRBV5-1; clone_size: few; j_call: TRBJ2-1; d_call: NA; cdr3_nt: TGCGCCAGCAGATTGGAGTCTTACAATGAGCAGTTCTTC; cdr3_aa: CASRLESYNEQFF
v_call: TRBV9; clone_size: NA; j_call: TRBJ2-2; d_call: NA; cdr3_nt: TGTGCCAGCAGCGTAGTAGGGGATGGCACCGGGGAGCTGTTTTTT; cdr3_aa: CASSVVGDGTGELFF
v_call: TRBV2; clone_size: NA; j_call: TRBJ2-2; d_call: NA; cdr3_nt: TGTGCCAGCAGTGCCAATCCGCCGACGGTGAACACCGGGGAGCTGTTTTTT; cdr3_aa: CASSANPPTVNTGELFF
v_call: TRBV28; clone_size: many; j_call: TRBJ2-6; d_call: NA; cdr3_nt: TGTGCCACCTCTGGACGGGACTCTGGGGCCAACGTCCTGACTTTC; cdr3_aa: CATSGRDSGANVLTF
v_call: TRBV5-1; clone_size: NA; j_call: TRBJ2-7; d_call: NA; cdr3_nt: TGCGCCAGCAGCTCCTCGGGGGCTTACGAGCAGTACTTC; cdr3_aa: CASSSSGAYEQYF
v_call: TRBV20-1; clone_size: few; j_call: TRBJ2-1; d_call: TRBD1; cdr3_nt: TGCTCTGGGACAGCGAAGAATGAGCAGTTCTTC; cdr3_aa: CSGTAKNEQFF
v_call: TRBV5-1; clone_size: NA; j_call: TRBJ2-5; d_call: TRBD1; cdr3_nt: TGCGCCAGCAGCTCTTACAGGGGAGTCGTGGAGACCCAGTACTTC; cdr3_aa: CASSSYRGVVETQYF
v_call: TRBV12-5; clone_size: NA; j_call: TRBJ2-7; d_call: NA; cdr3_nt: TGTGCTAGTGGTTTGTCTCCATCAGGGGAGCGACCGGTCTCCTACGAGCAGTACTTC; cdr3_aa: CASGLSPSGERPVSYEQYF
v_call: TRBV7-9; clone_size: NA; j_call: TRBJ2-1; d_call: NA; cdr3_nt: TGTGCCAGCAGCCCCGGGCGAGGGAAGTACAATGAGCAGTTCTTC; cdr3_aa: CASSPGRGKYNEQFF
v_call: TRBV4-1; clone_size: few; j_call: TRBJ1-2; d_call: NA; cdr3_nt: TGCGCCAGCAGCCAAGGCGGCAGGGACGGCTACACCTTC; cdr3_aa: CASSQGGRDGYTF
v_call: TRBV20-1; clone_size: few; j_call: TRBJ2-5; d_call: NA; cdr3_nt: TGCAGTGCTAAGATCGAAGAGACCCAGTACTTC; cdr3_aa: CSAKIEETQYF
v_call: TRBV29-1; clone_size: NA; j_call: TRBJ2-3; d_call: TRBD1; cdr3_nt: TGCAGCGTGGGCCCTAGGGGGCAGGATACGCAGTATTTT; cdr3_aa: CSVGPRGQDTQYF
v_call: TRBV5-6; clone_size: few; j_call: TRBJ2-1; d_call: NA; cdr3_nt: TGTGCCAGCAGCGTCGGACAGCGGAATGGCAATGAGCAGTTCTTC; cdr3_aa: CASSVGQRNGNEQFF
v_call: TRBV20-1; clone_size: many; j_call: TRBJ2-7; d_call: NA; cdr3_nt: TGCAGTGCTAGACCGGCCCTGACAGCCTACTCCTACGAGCAGTACTTC; cdr3_aa: CSARPALTAYSYEQYF
v_call: TRBV20-1; clone_size: few; j_call: TRBJ2-3; d_call: TRBD2; cdr3_nt: TGCAGTGCTCCCGGGGGACTAGCGGGGGCCCTGAATACGCAGTATTTT; cdr3_aa: CSAPGGLAGALNTQYF
v_call: TRBV12-3/TRBV12-4; clone_size: few; j_call: TRBJ2-1; d_call: NA; cdr3_nt: TGTGCCAGCAGTTTAAAGATCCGGGATGAGCAGTTCTTC; cdr3_aa: CASSLKIRDEQFF
v_call: TRBV7-9; clone_size: many; j_call: TRBJ1-5; d_call: TRBD1; cdr3_nt: TGTGCCAGCAGCCCGGGACAGAATCAGCCCCAGCATTTT; cdr3_aa: CASSPGQNQPQHF
v_call: TRBV5-1; clone_size: NA; j_call: TRBJ2-3; d_call: TRBD2; cdr3_nt: TGCGCCAGCAGAAGAGCGGGGGTGAACACAGATACGCAGTATTTT; cdr3_aa: CASRRAGVNTDTQYF
v_call: TRBV11-2; clone_size: few; j_call: TRBJ2-6; d_call: TRBD1; cdr3_nt: TGTGCCAGCAGCCCCTTCAGAAGGGACAGGCTCTCTGGGGCCAACGTCCTGACTTTC; cdr3_aa: CASSPFRRDRLSGANVLTF
v_call: TRBV6-5; clone_size: few; j_call: TRBJ1-2; d_call: NA; cdr3_nt: TGTGCCAGCAGTCCGAGGCGGACAGTCAACTATGGCTACACCTTC; cdr3_aa: CASSPRRTVNYGYTF
v_call: TRBV9; clone_size: many; j_call: TRBJ2-7; d_call: TRBD2; cdr3_nt: TGTGCCAGCAGTCTAGCGGGGGAAACCTACGAGCAGTACTTC; cdr3_aa: CASSLAGETYEQYF